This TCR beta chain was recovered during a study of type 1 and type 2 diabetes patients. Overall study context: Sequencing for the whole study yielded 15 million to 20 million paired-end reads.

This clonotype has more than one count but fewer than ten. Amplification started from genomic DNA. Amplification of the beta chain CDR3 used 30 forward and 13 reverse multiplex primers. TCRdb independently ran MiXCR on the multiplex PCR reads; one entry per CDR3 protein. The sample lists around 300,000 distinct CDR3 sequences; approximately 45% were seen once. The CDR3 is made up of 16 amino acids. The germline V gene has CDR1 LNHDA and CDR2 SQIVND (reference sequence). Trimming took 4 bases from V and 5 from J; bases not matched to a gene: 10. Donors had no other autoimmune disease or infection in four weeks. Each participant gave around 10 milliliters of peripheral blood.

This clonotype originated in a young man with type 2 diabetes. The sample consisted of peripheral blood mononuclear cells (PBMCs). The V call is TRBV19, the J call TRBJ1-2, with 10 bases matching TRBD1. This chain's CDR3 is CASSTPGTGERYGYTF. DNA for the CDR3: TGTGCCAGTAGTACTCCTGGGACAGGGGAGAGGTATGGCTACACCTTC.